This is a list of T cell receptor beta chains from one sample in a study of T cell repertoires in ileal Crohn's disease. Assay used: immunoSEQ multiplex PCR; TCRdb lists only in-frame clones, some missing. Found here are some 4,500 clones, more than 75% of them singletons; the top ten hold 10% to 15%. Source material: ileal tissue. The receptors come from an adult with Crohn's disease. The CDR3 runs from the conserved cysteine through the conserved F or W. A D gene is named only where the DNA matches it firmly. Size values are once, few and many counts, or a class for expanded clones, and some rows have none.

v_call	d_call	j_call	clone_size	cdr3_nt	cdr3_aa
TRBV11-3	.	TRBJ2-1	.	TGTGCCAGCAGCTTAGTAACCGGACAGTATAGTGGGCAGTTCTTC	CASSLVTGQYSGQFF
TRBV28	TRBD2	TRBJ2-7	.	TGTGCCAGCAGTTTACTAGCGGGGGACGAGCAGTACTTC	CASSLLAGDEQYF
TRBV5-4	TRBD1	TRBJ1-2	.	TGTGCCAGCAGCTTGGGGCCAGGGGGCGGGAATGGCTACACCTTC	CASSLGPGGGNGYTF
TRBV18	TRBD1	TRBJ1-3	.	TGTGCCAGCTCACCCATCACAGGGGCCGAAAACACCATATATTTT	CASSPITGAENTIYF
TRBV5-4	.	TRBJ2-7	.	TGTGCCAGCAGCCCGGTAGTGAACTCTCCCTACGAGCAGTACTTC	CASSPVVNSPYEQYF
TRBV6-1	TRBD1	TRBJ1-1	.	TGTGCCAGCAGTGAAGGACAGGGGGTTGGAGCTTTCTTT	CASSEGQGVGAFF
TRBV7-9	TRBD1	TRBJ1-5	once	TGTGCCAGCAGCCCGGCCGGGACAGAGTATCAGCCCCAGCATTTT	CASSPAGTEYQPQHF
TRBV27	.	TRBJ2-1	.	TGTGCCAGCAGTTTAATGCAGGGTGTCCCTAATGAGCAGTTCTTC	CASSLMQGVPNEQFF
TRBV12-5	TRBD1	TRBJ2-2	few	TGTGCTAGTGGTTTGGGACAGGGACCGGGGGAGCTGTTTTTT	CASGLGQGPGELFF
TRBV6-1	.	TRBJ1-2	few	TGTGCCAGCAGCCAAGACAAGACCTATGGCTACACCTTC	CASSQDKTYGYTF
TRBV5-1	.	TRBJ2-2	.	TGCGCCAGCAGCTTGGAGGGGTCCGGGGAGCTGTTTTTT	CASSLEGSGELFF
TRBV6-1	TRBD1	TRBJ1-5	.	TGTGCCAGCAGTGACCAGGGGGGACGGCAGCCCCAGCATTTT	CASSDQGGRQPQHF